The TCR beta chain under discussion was sequenced for a study of OX40 agonist ivuxolimab in advanced cancers. Study details: An agonistic anti-OX40 (CD134) antibody, ivuxolimab, was used to treat the patients. People in dose escalation had one of these cancers: hepatocellular carcinoma, melanoma, renal cell or head and neck cancer. Study results and limitations: Some patients without response likewise showed low normalized clonal expansion.

Assay used: immunoSEQ multiplex PCR; TCRdb lists only in-frame clones, some missing. The sample contains around 78,000 clones, roughly 80% of which appear only once. Looked up from germline, CDR1 is LGHNA and CDR2 is YNFKEQ. The CDR3 consists of 16 residues. The ends were cut back, 0 bases at V and 0 bases at J, with 10 bases in the middle. This clone was counted between two and nine times. The antigen remains unidentified. This clonotype was sampled from an adult with an advanced solid tumor such as melanoma, head and neck, liver or kidney cancer. Source: CD4+ or CD8+ T cells sorted from blood, taken in a trial of the OX40 agonist ivuxolimab. This chain joins TRBV4-2 and TRBJ2-3, with D perhaps TRBD1 (5 bases). The CDR3 is CASSQEPQGSTDTQYF. CDR3 sequence (DNA): TGTGCCAGCAGCCAAGAGCCTCAGGGTAGCACAGATACGCAGTATTTT.